These T cell receptor beta chains were read from a single sample in a study of T cell responses to AZD1222 COVID-19 vaccine. The method was immunoSEQ multiplex PCR; TCRdb's version includes in-frame clones alone and lacks a portion of them. The repertoire includes 100,000 to 150,000 clones, approximately 91% of them detected once, and roughly 1.7% sits in the top ten. The source material was peripheral blood, sampled on day 0 of AZD1222 vaccination. All receptors come from an adult in good health. The conserved cysteine and the conserved F or W are not part of the CDR3 here.

CDR3 length | J gene | V gene | CDR3 protein
12 | TRBJ1-1 | TRBV6-4 | ASSESWGNTEAF
13 | TRBJ2-3 | TRBV6-1 | ASSEGPRVGDTQY
13 | TRBJ2-7 | TRBV28 | ASRWTSGSSYEQY
12 | TRBJ1-2 | TRBV2 | ASSELGFSYGYT
13 | TRBJ1-4 | TRBV7-9 | ASSLDGRTGEKLF
11 | TRBJ1-1 | TRBV6-1 | ASSEAREPPAF
13 | TRBJ2-7 | TRBV7-9 | ASSLGGRGSYEQY
10 | TRBJ1-1 | TRBV27 | ASKNRDLEAF
12 | TRBJ2-1 | TRBV14 | ASSQTLAGNEQF
15 | TRBJ2-7 | TRBV9 | ASSPGGERGLIYEQY
14 | TRBJ1-4 | TRBV24-1 | ATSDGARGTNEKLF
13 | TRBJ1-4 | TRBV18 | ASSPAVQGGEKLF
14 | TRBJ2-1 | TRBV4-3 | ASSQDLQGALNEQF
13 | TRBJ2-7 | TRBV29-1 | SASEPGGGTGEQY
15 | TRBJ1-6 | TRBV7-2 | ASSFWGKKGAGSPLH
9 | TRBJ1-2 | TRBV20-1 | SARVVGFYT
12 | TRBJ2-2 | TRBV30 | AWSWGQGSGELF
14 | TRBJ2-5 | TRBV5-4 | ASSLALAGVRETQY